This TCR beta chain was recorded in a study of a mutant IDH1 vaccine in newly diagnosed glioma. On the study more broadly: Treated patients comprised around 60% males and around 40% females, mean age 40.4 years. Earlier therapy was either radiotherapy, temozolomide, or both, and most got both. Findings and limits, study-wide: The authors found pseudoprogression apparently unrelated to changes in top peripheral T cell clonotypes.

Libraries were prepared by immunoSEQ multiplex PCR; TCRdb keeps only in-frame clonotypes and omits some of them. This repertoire shows about 77,000 clones, approximately 85% found once; its top ten account for roughly 0.78%. Regarding time point: week 23, last vaccination. Each dose of the vaccine consisted of 300 ug of mutant IDH1 20-mer peptide, with topical imiquimod. As regards this clone: Its antigen is unknown.

Specimen: PBMCs, collected from a glioma patient whose treatment included an IDH1 peptide vaccine. The sequence was collected from a woman in her 50s with glioma.

CDR3 nucleotides: TGTGCCAGCAGTGAGCGGGAGGCGGGTAATGAGCAGTTCTTC. Translating it yields CASSEREAGNEQFF. The chain links TRBV6-4 to TRBJ2-1, with 8 nucleotides matching TRBD2. Trimming took 3 bases from V and 7 from J; bases not matched to a gene: 5. Germline V lookup: CDR1 MRHNA, CDR2 SNTAGT. The CDR3 spans 14 residues.